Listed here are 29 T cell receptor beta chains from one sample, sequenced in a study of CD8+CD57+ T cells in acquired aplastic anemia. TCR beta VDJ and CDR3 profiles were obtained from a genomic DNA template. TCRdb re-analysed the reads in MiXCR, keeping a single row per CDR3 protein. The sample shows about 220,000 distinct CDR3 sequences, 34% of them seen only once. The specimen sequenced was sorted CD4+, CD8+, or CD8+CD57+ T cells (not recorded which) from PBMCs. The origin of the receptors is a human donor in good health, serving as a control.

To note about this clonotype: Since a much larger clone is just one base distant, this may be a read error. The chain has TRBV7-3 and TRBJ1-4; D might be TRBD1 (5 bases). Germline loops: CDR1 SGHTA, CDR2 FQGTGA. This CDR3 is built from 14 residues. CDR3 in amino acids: CASSLRQRHEELFF. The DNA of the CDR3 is TGTGCCAGCAGCCTTAGACAGCGTCATGAAGAACTGTTTTTT.

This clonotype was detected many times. CDR3 nucleotide sequence: TGTGCCAGCAGGACGGAGGGGACCCAGTACTTC. Translated, it gives CASRTEGTQYF. V and J are TRBV3-1 and TRBJ2-5; D is perhaps TRBD2 (6 bases). The V end was cut by 6 bases, the J end by 7 bases, with 9 bases between. The CDR3 has 11 amino acids. The germline V gene has CDR1 LGHDT and CDR2 YNNKEL (reference sequence).

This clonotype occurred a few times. The DNA for the CDR3 is TGTGCCAGCAGCTTAAGGGGTGGGGGAATCAACTTTAACTATGGCTACACCTTC. Translation: CASSLRGGGINFNYGYTF. The V and J genes are TRBV11-2 and TRBJ1-2, with a tentative D call TRBD1 (5 bases). Germline V gene sequence: CDR1 SGHAT, CDR2 FQNNGV. The V and J ends lost 2 bases and 1 base respectively, with 20 bases between them. This CDR3 comprises 18 residues.

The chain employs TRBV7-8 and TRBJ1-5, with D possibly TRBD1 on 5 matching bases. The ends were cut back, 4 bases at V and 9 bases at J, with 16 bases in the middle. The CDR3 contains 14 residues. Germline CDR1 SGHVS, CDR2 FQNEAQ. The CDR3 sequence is CASSSGLAGGPQHF. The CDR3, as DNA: TGTGCCAGCAGCTCGGGACTAGCGGGAGGGCCCCAGCATTTT.

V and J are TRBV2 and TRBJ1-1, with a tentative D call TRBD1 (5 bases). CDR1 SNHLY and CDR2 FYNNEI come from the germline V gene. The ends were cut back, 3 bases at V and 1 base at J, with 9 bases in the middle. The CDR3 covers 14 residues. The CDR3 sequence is CASSERQQNTEAFF. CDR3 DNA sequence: TGTGCCAGCAGTGAGCGACAGCAGAACACTGAAGCTTTCTTT.

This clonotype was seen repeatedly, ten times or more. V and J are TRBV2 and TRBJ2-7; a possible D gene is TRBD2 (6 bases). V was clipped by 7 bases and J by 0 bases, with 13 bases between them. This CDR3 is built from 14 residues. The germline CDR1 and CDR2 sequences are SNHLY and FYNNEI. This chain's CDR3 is CASILRRDSYEQYF. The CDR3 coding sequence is TGTGCCAGCATCCTGAGGAGGGACTCCTACGAGCAGTACTTC.

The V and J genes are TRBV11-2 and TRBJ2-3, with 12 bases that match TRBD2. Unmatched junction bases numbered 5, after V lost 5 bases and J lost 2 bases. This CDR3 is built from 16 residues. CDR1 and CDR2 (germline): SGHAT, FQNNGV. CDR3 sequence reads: CASSRTSGVITDTQYF. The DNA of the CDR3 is TGTGCCAGCAGCCGGACTAGCGGGGTCATCACAGATACGCAGTATTTT.

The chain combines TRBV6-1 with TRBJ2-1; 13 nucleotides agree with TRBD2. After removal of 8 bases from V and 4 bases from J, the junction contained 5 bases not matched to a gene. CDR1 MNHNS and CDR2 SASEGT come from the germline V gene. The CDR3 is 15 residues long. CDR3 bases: TGTGCCAGCGGGGGACTAGCGGGAAAATACAATGAGCAGTTCTTC. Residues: CASGGLAGKYNEQFF.

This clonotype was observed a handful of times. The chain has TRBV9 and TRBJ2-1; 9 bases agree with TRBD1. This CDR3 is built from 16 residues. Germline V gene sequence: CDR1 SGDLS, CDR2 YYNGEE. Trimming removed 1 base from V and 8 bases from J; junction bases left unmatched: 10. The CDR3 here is CASSVLPGTGLYEQFF. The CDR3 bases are TGTGCCAGCAGCGTATTACCCGGGACAGGGTTGTATGAGCAGTTCTTC.

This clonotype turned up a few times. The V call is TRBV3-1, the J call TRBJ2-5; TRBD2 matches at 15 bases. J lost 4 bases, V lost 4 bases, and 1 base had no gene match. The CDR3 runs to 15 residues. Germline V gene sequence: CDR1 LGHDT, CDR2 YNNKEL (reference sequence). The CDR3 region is CASSRTSGRGETQYF. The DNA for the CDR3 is TGTGCCAGCAGCCGGACTAGCGGGAGGGGAGAGACCCAGTACTTC.

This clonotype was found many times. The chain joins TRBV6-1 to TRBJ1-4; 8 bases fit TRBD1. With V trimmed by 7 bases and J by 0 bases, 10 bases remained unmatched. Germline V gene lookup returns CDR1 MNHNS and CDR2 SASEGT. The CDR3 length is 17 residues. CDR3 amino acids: CASTERGTGATNEKLFF. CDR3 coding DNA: TGTGCCAGCACCGAAAGAGGGACAGGAGCAACTAATGAAAAACTGTTTTTT.

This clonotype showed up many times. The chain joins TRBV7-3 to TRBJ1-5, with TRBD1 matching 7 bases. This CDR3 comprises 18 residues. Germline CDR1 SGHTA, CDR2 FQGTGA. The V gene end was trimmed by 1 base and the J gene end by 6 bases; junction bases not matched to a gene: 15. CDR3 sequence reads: CASSLRLGQVLAFQPQHF. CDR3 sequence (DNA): TGTGCCAGCAGCTTAAGGTTAGGACAGGTACTGGCGTTTCAGCCCCAGCATTTT.

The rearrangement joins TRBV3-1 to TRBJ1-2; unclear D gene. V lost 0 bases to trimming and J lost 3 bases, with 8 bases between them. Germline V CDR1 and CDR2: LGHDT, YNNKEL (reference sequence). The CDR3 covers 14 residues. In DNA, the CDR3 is TGTGCCAGCAGCCAAGAGGGCCGGGACTATGGCTACACCTTC. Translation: CASSQEGRDYGYTF.

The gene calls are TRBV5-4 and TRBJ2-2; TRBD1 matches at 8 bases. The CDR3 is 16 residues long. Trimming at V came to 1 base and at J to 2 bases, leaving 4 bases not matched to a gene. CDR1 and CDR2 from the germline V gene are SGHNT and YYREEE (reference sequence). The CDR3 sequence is CASSLSQGANTGELFF. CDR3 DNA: TGTGCCAGCAGCTTGTCGCAGGGGGCCAACACCGGGGAGCTGTTTTTT.

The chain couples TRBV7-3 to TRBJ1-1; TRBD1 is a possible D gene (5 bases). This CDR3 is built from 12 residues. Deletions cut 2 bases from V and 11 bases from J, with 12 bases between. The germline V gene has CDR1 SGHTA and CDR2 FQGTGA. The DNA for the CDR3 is TGTGCCAGCAGCTTAGTGAGGGGCGCCGCTTTCTTT. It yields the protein CASSLVRGAAFF. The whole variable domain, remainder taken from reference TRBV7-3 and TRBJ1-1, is GAGVSQTPSNKVTEKGKYVELRCDPISGHTALYWYRQSLGQGPEFLIYFQGTGAADDSGLPNDRFFAVRPEGSVSTLKIQRTERGDSAVYLCASSLVRGAAFFGQGTRLTVV.

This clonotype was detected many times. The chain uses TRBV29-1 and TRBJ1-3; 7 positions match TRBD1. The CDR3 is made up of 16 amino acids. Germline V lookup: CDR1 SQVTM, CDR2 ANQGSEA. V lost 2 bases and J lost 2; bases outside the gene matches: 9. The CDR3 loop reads CSVESRQGKTGNTIYF. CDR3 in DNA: TGCAGCGTTGAAAGCCGACAGGGTAAAACTGGAAACACCATATATTTT.

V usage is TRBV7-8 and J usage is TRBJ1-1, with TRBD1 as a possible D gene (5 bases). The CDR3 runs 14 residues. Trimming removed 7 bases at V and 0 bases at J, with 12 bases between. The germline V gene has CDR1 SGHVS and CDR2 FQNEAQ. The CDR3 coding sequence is TGTGCCAGCACTAGGGGCAGAATGAACACTGAAGCTTTCTTT. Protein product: CASTRGRMNTEAFF. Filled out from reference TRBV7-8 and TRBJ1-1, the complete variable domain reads GAGVSQSPRYKVAKRGQDVALRCDPISGHVSLFWYQQALGQGPEFLTYFQNEAQLDKSGLPSDRFFAERPEGSVSTLKIQRTQQEDSAVYLCASTRGRMNTEAFFGQGTRLTVV.

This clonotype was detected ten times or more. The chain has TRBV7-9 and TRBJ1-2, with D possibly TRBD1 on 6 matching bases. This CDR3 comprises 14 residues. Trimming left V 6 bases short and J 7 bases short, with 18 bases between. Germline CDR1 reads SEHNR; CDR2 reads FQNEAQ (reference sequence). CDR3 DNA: TGTGCCAGCAGTAGACAGGTGGACAGTTCTGGCTACACCTTC. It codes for CASSRQVDSSGYTF. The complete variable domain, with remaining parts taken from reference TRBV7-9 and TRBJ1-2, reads DTGVSQNPRHKITKRGQNVTFRCDPISEHNRLYWYRQTLGQGPEFLTYFQNEAQLEKSRLLSDRFSAERPKGSFSTLEIQRTEQGDSAMYLCASSRQVDSSGYTFGSGTRLTVV.

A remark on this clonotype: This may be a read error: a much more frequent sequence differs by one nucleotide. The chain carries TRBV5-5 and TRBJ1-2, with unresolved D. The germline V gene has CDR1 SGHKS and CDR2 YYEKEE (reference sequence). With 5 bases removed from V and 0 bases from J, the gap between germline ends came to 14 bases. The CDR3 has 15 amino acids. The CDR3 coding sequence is TGTGCCAGCAGACAACCGAGGAGCTCTAACTATGGCTACACCTTC. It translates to CASRQPRSSNYGYTF.

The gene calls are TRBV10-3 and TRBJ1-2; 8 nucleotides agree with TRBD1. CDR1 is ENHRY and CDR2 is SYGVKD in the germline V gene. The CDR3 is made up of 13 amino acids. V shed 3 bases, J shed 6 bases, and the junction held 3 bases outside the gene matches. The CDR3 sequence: CAISDGRGHGYTF. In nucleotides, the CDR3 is TGTGCCATCAGTGATGGCAGGGGGCATGGCTACACCTTC.

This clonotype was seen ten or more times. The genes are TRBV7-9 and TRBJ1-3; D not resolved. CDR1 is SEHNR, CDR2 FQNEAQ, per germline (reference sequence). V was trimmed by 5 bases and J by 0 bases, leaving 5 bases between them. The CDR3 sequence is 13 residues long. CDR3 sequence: CASSLTSGNTIYF. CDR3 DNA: TGTGCCAGCAGCCTTACCTCTGGAAACACCATATATTTT.

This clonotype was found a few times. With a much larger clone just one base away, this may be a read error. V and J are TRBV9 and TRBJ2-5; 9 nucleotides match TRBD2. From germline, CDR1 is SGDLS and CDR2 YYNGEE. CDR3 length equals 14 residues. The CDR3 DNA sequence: TGTGCCGGCAGCGTAAGCGGGGGGTCGGAGACCCAGTACTTC. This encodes CAGSVSGGSETQYF.

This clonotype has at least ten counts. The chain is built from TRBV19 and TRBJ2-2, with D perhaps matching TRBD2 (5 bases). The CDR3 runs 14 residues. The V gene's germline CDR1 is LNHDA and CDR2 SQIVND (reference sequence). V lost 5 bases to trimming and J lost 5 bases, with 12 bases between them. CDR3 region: CASSLTRGTGELFF. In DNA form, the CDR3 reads TGTGCCAGTAGTCTTACCCGAGGGACCGGGGAGCTGTTTTTT.

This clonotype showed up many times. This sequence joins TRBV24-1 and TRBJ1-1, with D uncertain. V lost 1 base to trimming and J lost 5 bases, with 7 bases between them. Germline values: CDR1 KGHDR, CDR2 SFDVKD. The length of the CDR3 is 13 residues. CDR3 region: CATSDFLGTEAFF. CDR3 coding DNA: TGTGCCACCAGTGATTTCTTGGGGACTGAAGCTTTCTTT.

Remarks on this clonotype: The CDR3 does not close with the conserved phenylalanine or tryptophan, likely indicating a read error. CDR3 sequence: CASSLDGGSYGYTL. The DNA of the CDR3 is TGCGCCAGCAGCTTGGATGGGGGGTCCTATGGCTACACCCTC. The chain employs TRBV5-1 and TRBJ1-2; the D gene is possibly TRBD1 (5 bases). The CDR3 sequence is 14 residues long. Germline V gene sequence: CDR1 SGHRS, CDR2 YFSETQ. V was pared by 0 bases and J by 4 bases, with 10 bases between.

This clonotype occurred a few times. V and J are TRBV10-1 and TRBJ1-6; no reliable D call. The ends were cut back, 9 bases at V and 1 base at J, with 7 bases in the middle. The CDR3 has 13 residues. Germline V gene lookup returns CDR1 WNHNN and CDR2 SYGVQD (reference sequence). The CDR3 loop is CASRKSYNSPLHF. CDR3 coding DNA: TGCGCCAGTCGGAAGTCCTATAATTCACCCCTCCACTTT.

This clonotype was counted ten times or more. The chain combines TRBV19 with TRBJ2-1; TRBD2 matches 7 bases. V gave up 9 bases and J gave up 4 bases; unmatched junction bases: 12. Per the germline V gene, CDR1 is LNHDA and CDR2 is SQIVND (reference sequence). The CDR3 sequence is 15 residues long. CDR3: CASRRAGAEYNEQFF. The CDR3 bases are TGTGCCAGCCGCCGGGCGGGAGCTGAGTACAATGAGCAGTTCTTC.

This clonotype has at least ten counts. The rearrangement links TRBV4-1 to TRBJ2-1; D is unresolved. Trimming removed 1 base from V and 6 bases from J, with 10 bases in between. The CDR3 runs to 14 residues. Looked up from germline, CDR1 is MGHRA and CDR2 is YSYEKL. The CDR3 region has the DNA TGCGCCAGCAGCCAAGGAGTACCGGGCAATGAGCAGTTCTTC. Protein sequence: CASSQGVPGNEQFF.

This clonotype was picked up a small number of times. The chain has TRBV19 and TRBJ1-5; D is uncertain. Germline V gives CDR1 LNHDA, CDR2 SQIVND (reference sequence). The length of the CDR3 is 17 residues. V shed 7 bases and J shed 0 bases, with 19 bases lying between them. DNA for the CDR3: TGTGCCAGTATAGGTCGACACATCGACTATAGCAATCAGCCCCAGCATTTT. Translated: CASIGRHIDYSNQPQHF.